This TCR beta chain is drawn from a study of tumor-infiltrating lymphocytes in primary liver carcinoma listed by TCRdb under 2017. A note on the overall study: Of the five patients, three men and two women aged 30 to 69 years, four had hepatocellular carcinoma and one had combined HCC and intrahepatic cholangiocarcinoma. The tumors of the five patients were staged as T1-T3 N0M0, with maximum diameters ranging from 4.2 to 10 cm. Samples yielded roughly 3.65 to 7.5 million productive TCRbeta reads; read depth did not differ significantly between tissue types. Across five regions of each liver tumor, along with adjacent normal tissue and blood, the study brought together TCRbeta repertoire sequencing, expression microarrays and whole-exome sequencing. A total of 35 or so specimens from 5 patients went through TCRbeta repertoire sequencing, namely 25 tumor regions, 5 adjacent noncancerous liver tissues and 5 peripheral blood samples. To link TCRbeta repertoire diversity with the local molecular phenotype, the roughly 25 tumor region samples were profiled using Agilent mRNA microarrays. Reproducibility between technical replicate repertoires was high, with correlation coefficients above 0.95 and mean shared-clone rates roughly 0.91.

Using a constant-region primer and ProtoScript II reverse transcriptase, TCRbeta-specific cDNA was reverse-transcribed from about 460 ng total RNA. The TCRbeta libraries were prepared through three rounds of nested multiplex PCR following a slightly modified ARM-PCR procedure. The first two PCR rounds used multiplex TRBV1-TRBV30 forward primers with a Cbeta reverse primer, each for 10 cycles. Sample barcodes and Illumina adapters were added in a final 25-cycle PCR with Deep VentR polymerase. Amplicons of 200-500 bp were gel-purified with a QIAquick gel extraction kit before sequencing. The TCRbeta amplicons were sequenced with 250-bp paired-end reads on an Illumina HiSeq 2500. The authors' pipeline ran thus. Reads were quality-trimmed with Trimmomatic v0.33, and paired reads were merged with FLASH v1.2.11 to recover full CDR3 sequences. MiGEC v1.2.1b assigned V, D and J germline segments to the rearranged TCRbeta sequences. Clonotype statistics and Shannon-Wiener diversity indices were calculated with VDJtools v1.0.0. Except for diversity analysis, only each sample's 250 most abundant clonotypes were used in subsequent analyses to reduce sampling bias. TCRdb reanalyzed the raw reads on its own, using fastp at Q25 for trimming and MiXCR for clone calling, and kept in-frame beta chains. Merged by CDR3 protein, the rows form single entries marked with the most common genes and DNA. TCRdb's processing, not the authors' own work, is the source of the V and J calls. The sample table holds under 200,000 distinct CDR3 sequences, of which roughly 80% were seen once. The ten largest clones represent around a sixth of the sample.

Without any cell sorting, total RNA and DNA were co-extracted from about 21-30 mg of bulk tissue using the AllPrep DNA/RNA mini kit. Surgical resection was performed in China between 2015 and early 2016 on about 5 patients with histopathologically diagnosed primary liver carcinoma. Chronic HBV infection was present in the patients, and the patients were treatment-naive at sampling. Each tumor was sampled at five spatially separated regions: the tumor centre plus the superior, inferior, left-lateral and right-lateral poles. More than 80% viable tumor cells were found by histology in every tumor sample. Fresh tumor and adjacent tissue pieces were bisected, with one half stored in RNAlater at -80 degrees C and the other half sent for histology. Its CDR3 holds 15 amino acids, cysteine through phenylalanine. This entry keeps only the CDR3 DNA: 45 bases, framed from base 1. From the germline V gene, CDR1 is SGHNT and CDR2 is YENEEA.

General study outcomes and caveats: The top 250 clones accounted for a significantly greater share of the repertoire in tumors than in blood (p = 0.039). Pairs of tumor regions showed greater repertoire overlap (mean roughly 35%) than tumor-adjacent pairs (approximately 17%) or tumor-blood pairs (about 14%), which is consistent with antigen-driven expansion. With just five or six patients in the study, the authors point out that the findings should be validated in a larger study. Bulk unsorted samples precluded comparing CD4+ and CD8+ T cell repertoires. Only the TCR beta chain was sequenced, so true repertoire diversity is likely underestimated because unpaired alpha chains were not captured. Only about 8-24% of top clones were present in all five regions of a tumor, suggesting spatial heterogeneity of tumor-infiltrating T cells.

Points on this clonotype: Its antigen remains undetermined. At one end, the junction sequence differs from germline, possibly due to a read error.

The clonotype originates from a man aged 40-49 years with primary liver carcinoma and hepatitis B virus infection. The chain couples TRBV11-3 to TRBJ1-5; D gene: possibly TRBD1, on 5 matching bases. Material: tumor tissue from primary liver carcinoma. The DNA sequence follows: TGTGCCAGCGGCTTAAATCTGGGGGTGGCGCAGCCCCAGCATTTT. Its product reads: CASGLNLGVAQPQHF.